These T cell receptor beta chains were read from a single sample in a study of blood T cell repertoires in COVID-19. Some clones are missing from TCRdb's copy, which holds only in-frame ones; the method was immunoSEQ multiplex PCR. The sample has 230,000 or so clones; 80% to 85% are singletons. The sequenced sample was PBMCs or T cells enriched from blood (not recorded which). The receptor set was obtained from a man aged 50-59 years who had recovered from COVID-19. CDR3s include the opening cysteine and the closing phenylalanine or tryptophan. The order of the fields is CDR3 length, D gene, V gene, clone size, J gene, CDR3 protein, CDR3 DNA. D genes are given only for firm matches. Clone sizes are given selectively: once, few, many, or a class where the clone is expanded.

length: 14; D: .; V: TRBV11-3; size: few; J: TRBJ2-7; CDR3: CASTPGSGTYEQYF; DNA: TGTGCCAGCACCCCGGGTAGCGGAACCTACGAGCAGTACTTC
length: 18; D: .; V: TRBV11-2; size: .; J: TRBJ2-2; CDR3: CASSLSQGGLENTGELFF; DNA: TGTGCCAGCAGCTTATCGCAGGGCGGTTTGGAGAACACCGGGGAGCTGTTTTTT
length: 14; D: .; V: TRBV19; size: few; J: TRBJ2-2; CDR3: CASSIDRQAGELFF; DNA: TGTGCCAGTAGTATAGACAGACAGGCCGGGGAGCTGTTTTTT
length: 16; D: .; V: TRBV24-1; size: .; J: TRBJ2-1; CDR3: CATSDSGKGSPHEQFF; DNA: TGTGCCACCAGTGACTCCGGGAAAGGGTCCCCTCATGAGCAGTTCTTC
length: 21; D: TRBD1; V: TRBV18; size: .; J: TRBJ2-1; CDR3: CASSPSFRRTGESGTYNEQFF; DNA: TGTGCCAGCTCACCAAGTTTTCGGAGGACAGGGGAGTCCGGAACCTACAATGAGCAGTTCTTC
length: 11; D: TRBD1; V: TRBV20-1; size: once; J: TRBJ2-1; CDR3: CSARKDRVKLF; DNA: TGCAGTGCTAGAAAAGACAGGGTCAAGCTCTTC
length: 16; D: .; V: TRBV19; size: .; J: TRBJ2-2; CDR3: CASSIEASRNTGELFF; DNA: TGTGCCAGTAGTATAGAAGCGAGTAGAAACACCGGGGAGCTGTTTTTT
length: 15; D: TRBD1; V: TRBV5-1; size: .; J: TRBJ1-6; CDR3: CASSLRSGGFSPLHF; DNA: TGCGCCAGCAGCTTGAGGTCAGGGGGCTTCTCACCCCTCCACTTT
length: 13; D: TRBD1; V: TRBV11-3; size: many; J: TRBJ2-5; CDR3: CATGQGAIETQYF; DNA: TGTGCCACCGGACAGGGGGCTATTGAGACCCAGTACTTC
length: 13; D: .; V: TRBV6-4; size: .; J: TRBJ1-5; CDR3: CASSRDMSQPQHF; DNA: TGTGCCAGCAGTAGGGACATGAGTCAGCCCCAGCATTTT
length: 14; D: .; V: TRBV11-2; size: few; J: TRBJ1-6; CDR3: CASSVEGTNSPLHF; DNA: TGTGCCAGCAGCGTGGAGGGGACTAATTCACCCCTCCACTTT
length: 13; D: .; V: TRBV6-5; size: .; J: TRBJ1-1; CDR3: CASMPGGYTEAFF; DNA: TGTGCCAGCATGCCCGGGGGGTACACTGAAGCTTTCTTT
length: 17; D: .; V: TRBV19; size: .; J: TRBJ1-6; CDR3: CASSIGGGSSYNSPLHF; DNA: TGTGCCAGTAGTATAGGGGGGGGGAGCTCCTATAATTCACCCCTCCACTTT
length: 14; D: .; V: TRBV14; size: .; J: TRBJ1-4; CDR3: CASSRDSRVSQLFF; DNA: TGTGCCAGCAGTCGGGATTCAAGGGTTAGTCAACTGTTTTTT
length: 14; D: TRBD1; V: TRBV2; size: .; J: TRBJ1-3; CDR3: CASGGQGPGNTIYF; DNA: TGTGCCAGCGGCGGACAGGGCCCGGGAAACACCATATATTTT
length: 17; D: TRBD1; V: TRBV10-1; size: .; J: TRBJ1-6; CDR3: CASTASRDRVYRSPLHF; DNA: TGCGCCAGCACCGCAAGTCGGGACAGGGTGTATCGGTCACCCCTCCACTTT
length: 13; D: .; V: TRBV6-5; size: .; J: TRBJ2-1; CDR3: CASLSPGVGEIFF; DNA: TGTGCCAGCTTGTCCCCGGGGGTGGGGGAGATATTCTTC
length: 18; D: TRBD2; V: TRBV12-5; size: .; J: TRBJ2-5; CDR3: CASGQRLAGAGPKETQYF; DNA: TGTGCTAGTGGTCAAAGACTAGCGGGAGCCGGACCAAAAGAGACCCAGTACTTC
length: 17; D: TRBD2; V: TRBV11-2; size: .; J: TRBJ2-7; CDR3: CASSLTGTSGFSYEQYF; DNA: TGTGCCAGCAGCTTGACCGGGACTAGCGGGTTCTCCTACGAGCAGTACTTC
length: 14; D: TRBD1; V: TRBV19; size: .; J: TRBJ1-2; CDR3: CASSPGQGLGGYTF; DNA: TGTGCCAGTAGTCCAGGACAGGGGCTCGGCGGCTACACCTTC
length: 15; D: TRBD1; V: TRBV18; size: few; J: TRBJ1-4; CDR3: CASSRTGGVLEKLFF; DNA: TGTGCCAGCTCCCGGACAGGGGGGGTCTTGGAAAAACTGTTTTTT
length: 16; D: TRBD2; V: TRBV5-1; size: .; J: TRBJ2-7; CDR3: CASSFTTSGNSYEQYF; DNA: TGCGCCAGCAGCTTTACGACTAGCGGCAATTCCTACGAGCAGTACTTC
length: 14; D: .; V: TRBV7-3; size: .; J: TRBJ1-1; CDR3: CASSRSGTNTEAFF; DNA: TGTGCCAGCAGCAGGTCAGGTACGAACACTGAAGCTTTCTTT
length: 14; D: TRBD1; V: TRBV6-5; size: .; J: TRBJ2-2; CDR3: CASTPDRATGELFF; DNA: TGTGCCAGCACCCCGGACAGGGCCACCGGGGAGCTGTTTTTT
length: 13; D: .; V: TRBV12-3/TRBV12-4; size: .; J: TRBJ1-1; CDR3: CASSAGGNTEAFF; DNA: TGTGCCAGCAGTGCCGGAGGGAACACTGAAGCTTTCTTT
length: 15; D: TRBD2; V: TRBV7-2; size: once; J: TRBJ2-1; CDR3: CASSLVGLGTNEQFF; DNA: TGTGCCAGCAGCTTAGTGGGACTAGGCACCAATGAGCAGTTCTTC
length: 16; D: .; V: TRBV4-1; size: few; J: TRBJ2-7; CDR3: CASSQDQDLGGYEQYF; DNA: TGCGCCAGCAGCCAAGATCAGGATCTAGGGGGCTACGAGCAGTACTTC
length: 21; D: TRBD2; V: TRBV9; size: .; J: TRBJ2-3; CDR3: CASSVGSQGLAGSFWADTQYF; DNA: TGTGCCAGCAGCGTAGGCTCTCAGGGACTAGCGGGGTCCTTTTGGGCAGATACGCAGTATTTT
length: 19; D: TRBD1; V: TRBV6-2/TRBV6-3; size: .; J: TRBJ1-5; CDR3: CASSYPYTTGTGGGQPQHF; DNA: TGTGCCAGCAGTTACCCATATACGACCGGGACAGGGGGCGGTCAGCCCCAGCATTTT
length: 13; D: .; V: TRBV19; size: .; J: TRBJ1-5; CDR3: CASRESENQPQHF; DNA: TGTGCCAGTAGAGAATCGGAGAATCAGCCCCAGCATTTT
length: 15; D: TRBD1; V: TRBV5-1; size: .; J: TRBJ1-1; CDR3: CASSQTGVGNTEAFF; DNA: TGCGCCAGCAGTCAAACAGGGGTCGGGAACACTGAAGCTTTCTTT
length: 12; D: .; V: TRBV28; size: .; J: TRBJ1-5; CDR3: CASKAGNQPQHF; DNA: TGTGCCAGCAAGGCCGGGAATCAGCCCCAGCATTTT
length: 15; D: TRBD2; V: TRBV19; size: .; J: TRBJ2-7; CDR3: CASRRTGLPTYEQYF; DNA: TGTGCCAGTAGGCGCACGGGACTACCGACCTACGAGCAGTACTTC
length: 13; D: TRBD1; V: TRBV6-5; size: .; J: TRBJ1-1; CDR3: CASKVQGDTEAFF; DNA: TGTGCCAGCAAAGTTCAGGGGGACACTGAAGCTTTCTTT
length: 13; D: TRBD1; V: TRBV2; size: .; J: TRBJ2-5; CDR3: CASIKQGAETQYF; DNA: TGTGCCAGCATTAAACAGGGGGCAGAGACCCAGTACTTC
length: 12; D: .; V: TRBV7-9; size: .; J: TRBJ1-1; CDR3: CASSGTLTEAFF; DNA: TGTGCCAGCAGCGGGACTCTCACTGAAGCTTTCTTT
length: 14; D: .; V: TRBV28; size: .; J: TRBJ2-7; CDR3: CASRNSGGSYEQYF; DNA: TGTGCCAGCAGAAACTCCGGGGGCTCCTACGAGCAGTACTTC